Shown below are 28 T cell receptor beta chains from a single sample sequenced in a study of shared clonotypes between healthy human individuals. Measured with immunoSEQ multiplex PCR; TCRdb has only the in-frame clones, and not every one. The table has roughly 380,000 clones, approximately 97% seen once. The sequenced sample consisted of memory CD8+ T cells sorted from blood. Stated subset: CD45RO+ cells pooled with CCR7-negative TemRA cells. Receptor source: a man aged 30 to 45 in good health.

The chain combines TRBV28 with TRBJ1-3, with D possibly being TRBD1 (5 bases). The CDR3 sequence is 15 residues long. V lost 5 bases, J lost 0 bases, and 11 bases lay in between. Germline V gene lookup returns CDR1 MDHEN and CDR2 SYDVKM. CDR3 in amino acids: CASSMGRSSGNTIYF. Here the CDR3 DNA reads TGTGCCAGCAGTATGGGGCGGTCCTCTGGAAACACCATATATTTT.

The chain links TRBV27 to TRBJ2-3; perhaps D is TRBD1 or TRBD2 (5 bases each). The V end was cut by 5 bases, the J end by 2 bases, with 20 bases between. This CDR3 is built from 17 residues. Germline values: CDR1 MNHEY, CDR2 SMNVEV (reference sequence). Here the CDR3 reads CASSLWMGAGFTDTQYF. In DNA form, the CDR3 reads TGTGCCAGCAGTCTTTGGATGGGAGCAGGGTTCACAGATACGCAGTATTTT.

CDR3 coding DNA: TGTGCCAGCAGTCCGGGGAGCTCCTACAATGAGCAGTTCTTC. Its translation: CASSPGSSYNEQFF. V is TRBV27 and J is TRBJ2-1, with D possibly being TRBD2 (5 bases). The V gene's germline CDR1 is MNHEY and CDR2 SMNVEV (reference sequence). The CDR3 loop spans 14 amino acids. Trimming pared 5 bases from V and 0 bases from J, leaving 8 bases between.

The gene calls are TRBV6-5 and TRBJ2-7; a weak D match, TRBD2 (6 bases). There are 15 residues in the CDR3. In germline, CDR1 is MNHEY, CDR2 SVGAGI. The ends were cut back, 0 bases at V and 3 bases at J, with 12 bases in the middle. In nucleotides, the CDR3 is TGTGCCAGCAGTTACTCCTGGGACTGGATCTACGAGCAGTACTTC. It translates to CASSYSWDWIYEQYF.

The rearrangement uses TRBV6-6 and TRBJ2-7, with TRBD2 as a possible D gene (6 bases). This CDR3 has 11 residues. The ends were cut back, 6 bases at V and 7 bases at J, with 10 bases in the middle. The germline V gene encodes CDR1 MNHNY and CDR2 SVGAGI (reference sequence). CDR3 nucleotide sequence: TGTGCCAGCAGGGCGGGGTGGGAGCAGTACTTC. Its translation: CASRAGWEQYF.

The rearrangement joins TRBV25-1 to TRBJ2-2; 13 nucleotides align to TRBD2. Germline CDR1 reads MGHDK; CDR2 reads SYGVNS. The V and J ends lost 5 bases and 5 bases, in that order; junction bases with no gene match: 11. The CDR3 is 18 amino acids. The CDR3 nucleotides are TGTGCCAGCAGTTTAAGGCGGACTAGCGGGAGCGGGACCGGGGAGCTGTTTTTT. It codes for CASSLRRTSGSGTGELFF.

The chain joins TRBV30 to TRBJ2-7; either TRBD1 or TRBD2 may supply D (6 bases each). Trimming cost V 3 bases and J 4 bases, with 16 bases left between them. The CDR3 has 14 amino acids. Germline V gene lookup returns CDR1 GTSNPN and CDR2 SVGIG (reference sequence). CDR3 nucleotides: TGTGCCTGGAGGTTAGGGGGGTCTCGGTACGAGCAGTACTTC. Its protein product is CAWRLGGSRYEQYF.

The rearrangement joins TRBV10-2 to TRBJ2-7; D may be TRBD1 (5 bases). This CDR3 is 10 amino acids long. Germline V gives CDR1 WSHSY, CDR2 SAAADI. Written as DNA, the CDR3 is TGCGCAACAGGCCACTACGAGCAGTACTTC. Protein product: CATGHYEQYF.

The chain recombines TRBV10-3 with TRBJ2-7, with 12 bases identical to TRBD1. Germline CDR1 and CDR2: ENHRY and SYGVKD. V lost 7 bases to trimming and J lost 9 bases; unmatched junction nucleotides: 7. The CDR3 spans 13 residues. This CDR3 reads CAIIPGQGAWQYF. CDR3 bases: TGTGCCATCATCCCGGGACAGGGGGCCTGGCAGTACTTC.

The CDR3 DNA is TGTGCCAGCAGCTTTACCGGGAGCCCTTACAATGAGCAGTTCTTC. Translating it yields CASSFTGSPYNEQFF. The J gene is TRBJ2-1, the V gene TRBV5-4; tentatively, D is TRBD2 (6 bases). V was clipped by 2 bases and J by 4 bases, with 13 bases between them. In germline, CDR1 is SGHNT, CDR2 YYREEE (reference sequence). This CDR3 is 15 amino acids long.

The V gene is TRBV5-1, the J gene TRBJ1-1; D call uncertain. V lost 0 bases, J lost 9 bases, and 12 bases lay in between. Germline V CDR1 and CDR2: SGHRS, YFSETQ. This CDR3 is 13 amino acids long. CDR3 region: CASSLDGGGKAFF. In DNA, the CDR3 is TGCGCCAGCAGCTTGGATGGAGGCGGAAAAGCTTTCTTT.

This chain joins TRBV10-3 and TRBJ1-2, with 7 bases that match TRBD1. J lost 4 bases, V lost 5 bases, and 7 bases had no gene match. Germline V lookup: CDR1 ENHRY, CDR2 SYGVKD. The length of the CDR3 is 14 residues. The CDR3 loop reads CAISPRDSSYGYTF. In DNA form, the CDR3 reads TGTGCCATCAGTCCCCGGGACAGCAGCTATGGCTACACCTTC.

The gene calls are TRBV28 and TRBJ2-7; D is perhaps TRBD1 (6 bases). The germline V gene encodes CDR1 MDHEN and CDR2 SYDVKM. Trimming stripped 6 bases from V and 5 bases from J, with 14 bases between. The CDR3 covers 13 residues. The DNA of the CDR3 is TGTGCCAGCAGAGAACAGGGTTACGACGAGCAGTACTTC. This encodes CASREQGYDEQYF. Full variable domain (outside the CDR3, taken from reference TRBV28 and TRBJ2-7): DVKVTQSSRYLVKRTGEKVFLECVQDMDHENMFWYRQDPGLGLRLIYFSYDVKMKEKGDIPEGYSVSREKKERFSLILESASTNQTSMYLCASREQGYDEQYFGPGTRLTVT.

The J gene is TRBJ1-2, the V gene TRBV2; D gene uncertain. This CDR3 has 11 residues. Trimming removed 8 bases at V and 4 bases at J, with 8 bases between. Germline assignment: CDR1 SNHLY and CDR2 FYNNEI. DNA of the CDR3: TGTGCCAGCTACCCCCTCTATGGCTACACCTTC. This gives the protein CASYPLYGYTF.

V gene TRBV19 combines with J gene TRBJ2-5; D uncertain. This CDR3 contains 13 residues. V lost 3 bases, J lost 7 bases, and 12 bases lay in between. Germline lookup yields CDR1 LNHDA and CDR2 SQIVND (reference sequence). CDR3 coding DNA: TGTGCCAGTAGTATCTCCCTAAGGGTGACCCAGTACTTC. This sequence encodes CASSISLRVTQYF. Together with reference TRBV19 and TRBJ2-5, the CDR3 gives the full variable domain: DGGITQSPKYLFRKEGQNVTLSCEQNLNHDAMYWYRQDPGQGLRLIYYSQIVNDFQKGDIAEGYSVSREKKESFPLTVTSAQKNPTAFYLCASSISLRVTQYFGPGTRLLVL.

The chain recombines TRBV6-1 with TRBJ1-3; unclear D gene. From germline, CDR1 is MNHNS and CDR2 SASEGT. The CDR3 is 14 residues long. The V end was cut by 3 bases, the J end by 1 base, with 7 bases between. CDR3 in amino acids: CASSEILSGNTIYF. The CDR3 DNA sequence: TGTGCCAGCAGTGAGATCCTTTCTGGAAACACCATATATTTT.

The chain uses TRBV4-1 and TRBJ2-3; 12 bases agree with TRBD2. V shed 2 bases and J 2 bases; nucleotides not matched to a gene: 5. Germline CDR1 reads MGHRA; CDR2 reads YSYEKL. The CDR3 runs to 17 residues. CDR3 nucleotides: TGCGCCAGCAGCCAAACCCTAGCGGGAGGGAACACAGATACGCAGTATTTT. This encodes CASSQTLAGGNTDTQYF.

The chain employs TRBV10-3 and TRBJ2-1; TRBD1 matches at 7 bases. The CDR3 totals 14 residues. Trimming took 6 bases from V and 4 from J; bases not matched to a gene: 6. Germline V gene sequence: CDR1 ENHRY, CDR2 SYGVKD. CDR3 region: CAIRSGTAYNEQFF. For the CDR3, the DNA is TGTGCCATCAGGTCCGGGACAGCTTACAATGAGCAGTTCTTC.

The chain has TRBV2 and TRBJ2-6; the D is unclear. Germline values: CDR1 SNHLY, CDR2 FYNNEI. The CDR3 consists of 18 residues. Trimming removed 3 bases at V and 0 bases at J, with 15 bases between. This CDR3 is CASSEFRRMYSGANVLTF. The CDR3 nucleotides read TGTGCCAGCAGTGAGTTCAGACGTATGTACTCTGGGGCCAACGTCCTGACTTTC.

This clone was recorded once. V usage is TRBV4-1 and J usage is TRBJ1-1, with no clear D. Germline V gene sequence: CDR1 MGHRA, CDR2 YSYEKL. Trimming stripped 0 bases from V and 0 bases from J, with 2 bases between. This CDR3 is built from 13 residues. The CDR3 DNA reads TGCGCCAGCAGCCAAGAGCTGAACACTGAAGCTTTCTTT. Its protein is CASSQELNTEAFF.

The rearrangement joins TRBV4-1 to TRBJ1-5, with D maybe TRBD1 (5 bases). Germline CDR1 reads MGHRA; CDR2 reads YSYEKL. The V gene lost 2 bases and the J gene lost 3 bases, with 8 bases spanning the gap. There are 14 residues in the CDR3. The CDR3 protein is CASSQRGNNQPQHF. CDR3 bases: TGCGCCAGCAGCCAAAGGGGTAACAATCAGCCCCAGCATTTT.

This rearrangement joins TRBV7-2 to TRBJ1-3; D is unclear. From germline, CDR1 is SGHTA and CDR2 FQGNSA. The CDR3 spans 13 residues. Trimming took off 2 bases at V and 6 bases at J, with 8 bases between the two ends. The CDR3, as DNA: TGTGCCAGCAGCTTACGGACTCCAAACACCATATATTTT. It codes for CASSLRTPNTIYF.

The genes are TRBV28 and TRBJ2-7, with 10 positions matching TRBD1. There are 16 residues in the CDR3. Germline V gene data show CDR1 as MDHEN and CDR2 as SYDVKM. J was trimmed by 4 bases and V by 2 bases; bases with no gene match: 8. The CDR3: CASSLTRDRGGYEQYF. The CDR3 DNA is TGTGCCAGCAGTTTAACCCGGGACAGGGGCGGTTACGAGCAGTACTTC.

The CDR3 DNA reads as TGCGCCAGCAGCTTGTGGTACTGGGGTCAAGAGACCCAGTACTTC. Residues: CASSLWYWGQETQYF. This sequence joins TRBV5-1 and TRBJ2-5, with no clear D. The CDR3 totals 15 residues. Trimming pared 1 base from V and 2 bases from J, leaving 12 bases between. The germline gives CDR1 SGHRS, CDR2 YFSETQ.

The rearrangement joins TRBV27 to TRBJ2-1, with 8 bases lining up with TRBD2. Germline lookup yields CDR1 MNHEY and CDR2 SMNVEV (reference sequence). With 5 bases clipped from V and 7 bases from J, the junction kept 22 bases outside the gene matches. The CDR3 has 19 amino acids. The CDR3 DNA sequence: TGTGCCAGCAGTCTATTTGGCCTCCACGGGACTAGGATCAAGAATGAGCAGTTCTTC. It codes for CASSLFGLHGTRIKNEQFF.

This chain uses TRBV7-3 with TRBJ1-6, with 9 bases matching TRBD1. Germline-derived CDR1 and CDR2 are SGHTA and FQGTGA. This CDR3 is 18 amino acids long. J lost 1 base, V lost 7 bases, and 11 bases had no gene match. CDR3 protein: CASTLPGTGFSYNSPLHF. In DNA, the CDR3 is TGTGCCAGCACCCTCCCGGGGACAGGGTTTTCCTATAATTCACCCCTCCACTTT.

Concerning this clone: A junction end diverges from the germline sequence, so it may reflect a read error. The chain is built from TRBV28 and TRBJ2-2; D is undetermined. Germline loops: CDR1 MDHEN, CDR2 SYDVKM. The CDR3 extends over 17 amino acids. The CDR3 loop reads CASSLWVTTGNTGELFF. The CDR3 DNA follows: TGTGCCAGCAGCTTATGGGTGACCACGGGGAACACCGGGGAGCTGTTTTTT.

The chain links TRBV7-6 to TRBJ2-1; 12 bases match TRBD2. The CDR3 runs 19 residues. Germline V gene data show CDR1 as SGHVS and CDR2 as FNYEAQ. V was clipped by 0 bases and J by 9 bases; unmatched bases: 15. This CDR3 is CASSLAPSASGRAIIEQFF. The CDR3, as DNA: TGTGCCAGCAGCTTAGCCCCGTCGGCTAGCGGGAGGGCCATTATTGAGCAGTTCTTC.